This is a list of T cell receptor beta chains from one sample in a study of chemoradiotherapy in HPV16-positive cancers. Some clones are missing from TCRdb's copy, which holds only in-frame ones; the method was immunoSEQ multiplex PCR. Seen here are nearly 5,500 clones, roughly 85% observed once, and the top ten hold 9.7%. Material: tumor tissue, obtained from a patient who underwent chemoradiotherapy. These receptors were taken from a human donor with HPV-associated anogenital cancer. Both conserved end residues are part of each CDR3. Fields, in order: CDR3 protein, CDR3 DNA, V gene, J gene, D gene, clone size. A D gene is named only where the DNA matches it firmly. Clone size, where shown, is once, few, many, or a class for clones that have expanded.

CDR3 protein: CASSDTGGSSTDTQYF
CDR3 DNA: TGCGCCAGCAGTGATACGGGGGGCTCTAGCACAGATACGCAGTATTTT
V gene: TRBV10-2
J gene: TRBJ2-3
D gene: NA
clone size: NA

CDR3 protein: CSVLKSKSSTDTQYF
CDR3 DNA: TGCAGCGTTCTAAAGAGCAAATCGAGCACAGATACGCAGTATTTT
V gene: TRBV29-1
J gene: TRBJ2-3
D gene: NA
clone size: NA

CDR3 protein: CASSQDTGRTGELFF
CDR3 DNA: TGTGCCAGCAGCCAGGACACAGGGCGGACCGGGGAGCTGTTTTTT
V gene: TRBV11-1
J gene: TRBJ2-2
D gene: NA
clone size: NA

CDR3 protein: CASGPRGQTYEQYF
CDR3 DNA: TGTGCCAGTGGGCCCCGGGGACAGACCTACGAGCAGTACTTC
V gene: TRBV19
J gene: TRBJ2-7
D gene: TRBD1
clone size: NA

CDR3 protein: CSALERSYNEQFF
CDR3 DNA: TGCAGCGCCTTAGAACGTTCCTACAATGAGCAGTTCTTC
V gene: TRBV29-1
J gene: TRBJ2-1
D gene: NA
clone size: NA

CDR3 protein: CASSFGDRGGYTF
CDR3 DNA: TGTGCCAGCAGCTTTGGGGACAGAGGAGGCTACACCTTC
V gene: TRBV7-9
J gene: TRBJ1-2
D gene: TRBD1
clone size: NA

CDR3 protein: CASSLRYLADTQYF
CDR3 DNA: TGTGCCAGCAGCTTACGCTATTTGGCAGATACGCAGTATTTT
V gene: TRBV11-1
J gene: TRBJ2-3
D gene: NA
clone size: NA

CDR3 protein: CASSAGTGWMNTEAFF
CDR3 DNA: TGTGCCAGCAGCGCAGGGACAGGGTGGATGAACACTGAAGCTTTCTTT
V gene: TRBV9
J gene: TRBJ1-1
D gene: TRBD1
clone size: NA

CDR3 protein: CASSFAGGEAFF
CDR3 DNA: TGTGCCAGTAGTTTCGCGGGGGGTGAAGCTTTCTTT
V gene: TRBV19
J gene: TRBJ1-1
D gene: NA
clone size: large

CDR3 protein: CASSPRTGGLLEQYF
CDR3 DNA: TGCGCCAGCAGCCCCCGGACAGGGGGCCTTTTGGAGCAGTACTTC
V gene: TRBV5-1
J gene: TRBJ2-7
D gene: TRBD1
clone size: NA